The entry that follows covers one TCR beta chain sequence. These data come from a study of blood T cell repertoires in COVID-19. Study-level information: Sites in the United States, Italy and Spain provided acute and convalescent COVID-19 samples. Sample material is recorded as cDNA or gDNA derived from T cells, B-cell-depleted T cells, or PBMCs.

In the source study's methods: How many nucleated cells were present was estimated from reference gene primer amplification. Only in-frame clones appear in the TCRdb table, and some are missing; sequencing was by immunoSEQ multiplex PCR. V and J calls and clone size are copied from that table; D and trimming were computed from the DNA. The table has around 230,000 clones, approximately 87% seen once. Between the trimmed V and J ends, which lost 3 bases and 5 bases, there was a span of 11 bases. The germline V gene encodes CDR1 LGHDT and CDR2 YNNKEL (reference sequence). CDR3 length: 14 residues. The TCR was taken from a woman in her sixties or seventies with active or convalescent COVID-19. The rearrangement joins TRBV3-1 (or the pseudogene TRBV3-2) to TRBJ2-1; no clear D. The sequencing input was peripheral blood. The CDR3 DNA is TGTGCCAGCAGCCACGGGTACGGCGACAATGAGCAGTTCTTC. Its protein is CASSHGYGDNEQFF.